These 15 T cell receptor delta chains originate from one sample sequenced in a study of gamma-delta chains in newborns, infants, children. With CATT, TCRdb re-called clones from the reads. Of several thousand delta-chain clones detected, about 3.7% appear once; the ten largest clones hold over 15%. The sequencing sample was made of blood. Every receptor here comes from a child who was a newborn, infant or young child, either healthy, febrile or measles-vaccinated (not recorded which).

Worth noting for this clone: A much larger clone differs by one base, so this may be a read error. The chain employs TRDV2 and TRDJ3, with 7 bases fitting TRDD3. Germline CDR1 and CDR2: GEAIGNYY and EKD. V lost 0 bases to trimming and J lost 0 bases; unmatched junction nucleotides: 10. The CDR3 sequence is 20 residues long. This CDR3 is CACDTVMGEHRSWDTRQMFF. The CDR3 nucleotides are TGTGCCTGTGACACCGTGATGGGGGAGCATCGCTCCTGGGACACCCGACAGATGTTTTTC.

This clone is medium-sized (0.01 to 0.1%) within its sample. Distinct nucleotide sequences in the sample also encode this CDR3. The genes are TRDV2 and TRDJ3, with 8 bases identical to TRDD3. In germline, CDR1 is GEAIGNYY, CDR2 EKD. The V gene end was trimmed by 4 bases and the J gene end by 0 bases; junction bases not matched to a gene: 7. The length of the CDR3 is 18 residues. The CDR3 DNA reads TGTGCCTGTGATGTACTGGGGGGGAGCTCCTGGGACACCCGACAGATGTTTTTC. This codes for CACDVLGGSSWDTRQMFF.

A remark on this clone: Other DNA sequences in this specimen translate into the identical CDR3. The chain combines TRDV2 with TRDJ1; 7 bases align to TRDD3. V was clipped by 1 base and J by 5 bases; unmatched bases: 6. This CDR3 contains 14 residues. The germline CDR1 and CDR2 sequences are GEAIGNYY and EKD. The CDR3 nucleotides read TGTGCCTGTGACACTTGGGGGAGATCAGATAAACTCATCTTT. It codes for CACDTWGRSDKLIF.

This clone came up a few times. Given a much more abundant clone one base away, this may be a read error. This same CDR3 is encoded by further DNA sequences in the sample. The rearrangement links TRDV2 to TRDJ3; D gene unclear. Germline CDR1 reads GEAIGNYY; CDR2 reads EKD. The CDR3 is 21 residues long. Here the CDR3 DNA reads TGTGCCTGCGACACCGCACCGCGAGGGGTGTACGACTCCTGGGACACCCGACAGATGTTTTTC. This encodes CACDTAPRGVYDSWDTRQMFF.

This clone is labeled medium-sized. This chain uses TRDV2 with TRDJ3; 9 nucleotides agree with TRDD3. The CDR3 runs to 19 residues. CDR1 is GEAIGNYY, CDR2 EKD, per germline. V lost 1 base to trimming and J lost 0 bases; unmatched junction nucleotides: 6. The CDR3 sequence: CACDTWGYASSWDTRQMFF. In DNA, the CDR3 is TGTGCCTGTGACACGTGGGGATACGCGAGCTCCTGGGACACCCGACAGATGTTTTTC.

This clone was recorded a few times. Relative to the germline gene, one junction end is altered; a read error may explain this. V and J are TRDV2 and TRDJ3; the match to TRDD3 covers 13 bases. CDR1 is GEAIGNYY, CDR2 EKD, per germline. CDR3 length: 20 residues. The CDR3 DNA sequence: TGTGCCTGTGACTTCGTACTGGGGGATACGGGCTCCTCGGACACCCGACAGATGTTTTTC. Its translation is CACDFVLGDTGSSDTRQMFF.

Notes on this clone: Other DNA variants within this sample encode the same CDR3. The chain has TRDV1 and TRDJ2; 9 nucleotides match TRDD2. Germline CDR1 TSWWSYY, CDR2 QGS. J lost 0 bases, V lost 0 bases, and 17 bases had no gene match. The CDR3 loop spans 22 amino acids. The DNA for the CDR3 is TGTGCTCTTGGGGAACTCCCTCGCCTTCCTACGTGGGGTATTGCTTTGACAGCACAACTCTTCTTT. Translated, it gives CALGELPRLPTWGIALTAQLFF.

As for this clone: The sample holds other DNA sequences that translate to the same CDR3. The rearrangement links TRDV2 to TRDJ2, with TRDD3 identical over 10 bases. This CDR3 has 18 amino acids. V dropped 0 bases and J dropped 8; count of bases not matched to a gene: 14. Germline loops: CDR1 GEAIGNYY, CDR2 EKD. The CDR3 region is CACDTGTGGFRATAQLFF. CDR3 nucleotide sequence: TGTGCCTGTGACACCGGTACTGGGGGATTCCGGGCGACGGCACAACTCTTCTTT.

Worth noting for this clone: With a much larger clone just one base away, this may be a read error. The chain recombines TRDV2 with TRDJ3; 12 nucleotides align to TRDD3. CDR1 GEAIGNYY and CDR2 EKD come from the germline V gene. CDR3 length: 19 amino acids. This CDR3 is CACDVLGDTGSRDTRQMFF. DNA for the CDR3: TGTGCCTGTGACGTACTGGGGGATACAGGCTCCAGGGACACCCGACAGATGTTTTTC.

Of note for this clone: This could be a read error, since a much larger clone is one nucleotide away. This sample also contains other DNA sequences that code for the same CDR3. The V gene is TRDV2, the J gene TRDJ3; TRDD3 agrees at 10 bases. Germline loops: CDR1 GEAIGNYY, CDR2 EKD. V lost 1 base to trimming and J lost 4 bases; unmatched junction nucleotides: 3. This CDR3 comprises 17 residues. The CDR3 region has the DNA TGTGCCTGTGACACTACTGGGGGATCTTGGGACACCCGACAGATGTTTTTC. Protein: CACDTTGGSWDTRQMFF.

This clone counts as medium-sized. J is TRDJ3 and V is TRDV2, with 9 nucleotides matching TRDD3. The germline CDR1 and CDR2 sequences are GEAIGNYY and EKD. The V segment lost 0 bases and the J segment 0 bases; nucleotides outside the gene matches: 2. The CDR3 totals 18 residues. CDR3: CACDTWGIASWDTRQMFF. For the CDR3, the DNA is TGTGCCTGTGACACCTGGGGGATAGCCTCCTGGGACACCCGACAGATGTTTTTC.

With respect to this clone: One end of the junction does not line up with germline, which may come from a read error. Other DNA variants within this sample encode the same CDR3. The chain is built from TRDV2 and TRDJ3, with 11 bases that match TRDD3. Per germline, CDR1 GEAIGNYY and CDR2 EKD. The CDR3 runs 20 residues. The CDR3 region has the DNA TGTGCCTGCGACACCGTGGTGGGGGATACGCGGACCTGGGACACCCGACAGATGTTTTTC. It is translated as CACDTVVGDTRTWDTRQMFF.

For this clone: Translating this DNA gives a protein that differs at residue 5 from the TCRdb one, which belongs to a much larger clone; a read error is likely, and the protein shown is this translation. The V and J genes are TRDV2 and TRDJ3; perhaps TRDD3 as D (6 bases). CDR1 is GEAIGNYY, CDR2 EKD, per germline. CDR3 length: 17 amino acids. V lost 3 bases, J lost 0 bases, and 11 bases lay in between. Here the CDR3 DNA reads TGTGCCTGTGACGCCCTACTGGGCTCCTGGGACACCCGACAGATGTTTTTC. Its translation is CACDALLGSWDTRQMFF.

This clone was observed a few times. The junction departs from the called germline gene at one end, perhaps through a read error. This sequence joins TRDV2 and TRDJ3; the match to TRDD3 covers 7 bases. CDR1 and CDR2 from the germline V gene are GEAIGNYY and EKD. This CDR3 contains 17 residues. CDR3 bases: TGTGCCTGTGACACCCGGGGGATCTCCCGGGACACCCGACAGATGTTTTTC. Translated: CACDTRGISRDTRQMFF.

This clone has just a few counts. The chain employs TRDV2 and TRDJ3; maybe TRDD3 (6 bases). V was trimmed by 0 bases and J by 2 bases, leaving 10 bases between them. Germline-derived CDR1 and CDR2 are GEAIGNYY and EKD. This CDR3 has 17 amino acids. CDR3: CACDTGIGPWDTRQMFF. CDR3 DNA sequence: TGTGCCTGTGACACCGGGATAGGCCCCTGGGACACCCGACAGATGTTTTTC.